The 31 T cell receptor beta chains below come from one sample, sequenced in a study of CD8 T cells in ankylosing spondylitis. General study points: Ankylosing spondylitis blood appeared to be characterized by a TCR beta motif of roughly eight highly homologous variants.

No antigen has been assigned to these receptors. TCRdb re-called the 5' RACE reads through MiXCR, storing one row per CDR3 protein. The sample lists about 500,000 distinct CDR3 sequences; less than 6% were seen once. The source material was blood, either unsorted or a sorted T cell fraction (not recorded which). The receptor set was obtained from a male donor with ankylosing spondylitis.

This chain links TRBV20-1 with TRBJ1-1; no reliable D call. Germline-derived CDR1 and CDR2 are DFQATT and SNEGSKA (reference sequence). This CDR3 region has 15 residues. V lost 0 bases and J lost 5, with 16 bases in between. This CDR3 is CSARDDGVGRTEAFF. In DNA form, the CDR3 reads TGCAGTGCTAGAGACGACGGGGTGGGCCGGACTGAAGCTTTCTTT.

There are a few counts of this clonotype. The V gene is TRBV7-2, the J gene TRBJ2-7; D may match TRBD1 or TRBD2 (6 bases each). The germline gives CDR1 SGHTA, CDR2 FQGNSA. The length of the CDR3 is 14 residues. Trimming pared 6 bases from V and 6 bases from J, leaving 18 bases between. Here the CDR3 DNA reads TGTGCCAGCAGTTCTAGGGGGGACGTGGGCGAGCAGTACTTC. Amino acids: CASSSRGDVGEQYF.

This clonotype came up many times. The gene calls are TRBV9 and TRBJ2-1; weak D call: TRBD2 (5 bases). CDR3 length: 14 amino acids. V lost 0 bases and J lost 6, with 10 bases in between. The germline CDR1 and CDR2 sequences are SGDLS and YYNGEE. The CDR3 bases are TGTGCCAGCAGCGTAGTCGCTAGCCCCAATGAGCAGTTCTTC. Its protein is CASSVVASPNEQFF.

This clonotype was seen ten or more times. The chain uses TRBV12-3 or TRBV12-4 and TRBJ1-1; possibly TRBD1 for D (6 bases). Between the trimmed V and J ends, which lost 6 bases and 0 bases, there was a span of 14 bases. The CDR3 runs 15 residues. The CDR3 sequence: CASSTGAGLNTEAFF. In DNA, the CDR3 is TGTGCCAGCAGCACGGGGGCGGGATTGAACACTGAAGCTTTCTTT.

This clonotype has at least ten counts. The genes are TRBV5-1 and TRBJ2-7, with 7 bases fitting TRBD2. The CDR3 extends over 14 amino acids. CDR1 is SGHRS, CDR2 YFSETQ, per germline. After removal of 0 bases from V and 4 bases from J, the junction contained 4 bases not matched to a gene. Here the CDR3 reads CASSLDWREYEQYF. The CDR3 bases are TGCGCCAGCAGCTTGGACTGGCGGGAGTACGAGCAGTACTTC.

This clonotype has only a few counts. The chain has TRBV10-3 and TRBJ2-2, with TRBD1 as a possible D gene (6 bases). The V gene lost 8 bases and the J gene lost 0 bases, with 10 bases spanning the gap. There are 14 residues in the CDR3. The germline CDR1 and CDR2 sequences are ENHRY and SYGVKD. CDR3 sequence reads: CAISGTPNTGELFF. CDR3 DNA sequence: TGTGCCATCTCCGGGACACCGAACACCGGGGAGCTGTTTTTT.

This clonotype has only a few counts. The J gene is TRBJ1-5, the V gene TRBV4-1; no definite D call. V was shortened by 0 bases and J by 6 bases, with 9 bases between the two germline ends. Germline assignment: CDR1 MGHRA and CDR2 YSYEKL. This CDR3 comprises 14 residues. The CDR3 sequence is CASSQDPAAQPQHF. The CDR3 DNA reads TGCGCCAGCAGCCAAGATCCGGCCGCTCAGCCCCAGCATTTT.

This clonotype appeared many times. The DNA of the CDR3 is TGCAGTGCTCTAGGGGTACCTAATCAGCCCCAGCATTTT. This codes for CSALGVPNQPQHF. The chain links TRBV20-1 to TRBJ1-5; D is perhaps TRBD1 (5 bases). The V end lost 5 bases, the J end lost 4 bases, and 12 bases lay between the germline ends. This CDR3 comprises 13 residues. Germline CDR1 is DFQATT and CDR2 is SNEGSKA (reference sequence).

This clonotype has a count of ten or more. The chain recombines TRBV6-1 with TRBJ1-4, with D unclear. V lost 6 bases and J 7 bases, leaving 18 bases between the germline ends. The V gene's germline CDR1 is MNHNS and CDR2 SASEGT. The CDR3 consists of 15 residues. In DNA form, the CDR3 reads TGTGCCAGCAGGGGAGCCATTTCGGGGTCTGAAAAACTGTTTTTT. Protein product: CASRGAISGSEKLFF.

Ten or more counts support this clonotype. In DNA, the CDR3 is TGTGCCAGCGGTGGGTGGGAGAGCCAGCCCCAGCATTTT. It translates to CASGGWESQPQHF. The V call is TRBV6-2 or TRBV6-3, the J call TRBJ1-5; no definite D call. V lost 8 bases and J lost 7, with 15 bases in between. The CDR3 extends over 13 amino acids. The germline V gene encodes CDR1 MNHEY and CDR2 SVGEGT.

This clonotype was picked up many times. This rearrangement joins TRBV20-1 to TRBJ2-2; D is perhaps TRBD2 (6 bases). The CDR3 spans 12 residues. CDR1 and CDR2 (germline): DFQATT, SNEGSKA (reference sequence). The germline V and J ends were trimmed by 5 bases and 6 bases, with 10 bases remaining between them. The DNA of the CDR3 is TGCAGTGCTGGGGACTTGGCCGGGGAGCTGTTTTTT. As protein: CSAGDLAGELFF.

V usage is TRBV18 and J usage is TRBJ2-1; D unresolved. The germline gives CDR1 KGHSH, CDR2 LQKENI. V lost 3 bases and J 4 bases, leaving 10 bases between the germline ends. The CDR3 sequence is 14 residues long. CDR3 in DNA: TGTGCCAGCTCACCGAGGCAGGAGTACAATGAGCAGTTCTTC. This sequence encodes CASSPRQEYNEQFF.

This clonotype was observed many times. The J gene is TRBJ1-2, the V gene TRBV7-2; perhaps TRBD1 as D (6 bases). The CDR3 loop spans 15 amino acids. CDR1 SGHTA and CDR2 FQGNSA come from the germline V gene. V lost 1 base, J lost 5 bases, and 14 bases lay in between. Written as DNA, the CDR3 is TGTGCCAGCAGCTTAGATAGGGGGGCTCTATATGGCTACACCTTC. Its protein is CASSLDRGALYGYTF.

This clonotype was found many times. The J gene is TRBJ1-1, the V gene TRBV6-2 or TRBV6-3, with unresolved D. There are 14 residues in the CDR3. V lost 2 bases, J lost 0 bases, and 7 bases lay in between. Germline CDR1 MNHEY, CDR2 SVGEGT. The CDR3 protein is CASSYIGMNTEAFF. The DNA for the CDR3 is TGTGCCAGCAGTTACATTGGAATGAACACTGAAGCTTTCTTT.

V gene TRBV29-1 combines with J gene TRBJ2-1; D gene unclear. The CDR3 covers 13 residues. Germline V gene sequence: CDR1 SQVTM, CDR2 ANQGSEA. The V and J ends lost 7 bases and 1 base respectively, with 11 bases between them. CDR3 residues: CSGTAVSYNEQFF. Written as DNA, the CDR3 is TGCAGCGGGACGGCCGTATCCTACAATGAGCAGTTCTTC.

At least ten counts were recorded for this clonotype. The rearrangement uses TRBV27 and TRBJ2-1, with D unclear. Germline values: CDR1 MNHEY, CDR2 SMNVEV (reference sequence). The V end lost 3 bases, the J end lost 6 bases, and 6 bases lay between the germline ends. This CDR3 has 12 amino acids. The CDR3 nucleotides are TGTGCCAGCAGTTTCCCAGGCAATGAGCAGTTCTTC. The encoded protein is CASSFPGNEQFF.

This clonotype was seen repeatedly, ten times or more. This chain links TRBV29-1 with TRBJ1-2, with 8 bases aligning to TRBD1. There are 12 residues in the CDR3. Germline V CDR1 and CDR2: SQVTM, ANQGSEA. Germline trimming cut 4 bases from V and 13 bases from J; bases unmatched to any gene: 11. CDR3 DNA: TGCAGCGTTGCAGGGGGCGGCTGGTCTATCACCTTC. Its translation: CSVAGGGWSITF.

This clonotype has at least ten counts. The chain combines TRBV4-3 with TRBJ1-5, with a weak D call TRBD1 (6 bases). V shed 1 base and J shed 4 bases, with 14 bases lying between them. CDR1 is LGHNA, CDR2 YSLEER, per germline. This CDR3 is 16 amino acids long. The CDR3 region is CASSQVWGRMNQPQHF. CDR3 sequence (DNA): TGCGCCAGCAGCCAAGTTTGGGGGCGCATGAATCAGCCCCAGCATTTT.

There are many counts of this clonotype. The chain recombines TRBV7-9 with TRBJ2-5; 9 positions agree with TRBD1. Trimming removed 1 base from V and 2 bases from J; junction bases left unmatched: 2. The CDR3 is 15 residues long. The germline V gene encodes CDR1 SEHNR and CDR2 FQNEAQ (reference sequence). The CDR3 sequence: CASSLGDREQETQYF. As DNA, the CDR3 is TGTGCCAGCAGCTTAGGGGACAGGGAACAAGAGACCCAGTACTTC.

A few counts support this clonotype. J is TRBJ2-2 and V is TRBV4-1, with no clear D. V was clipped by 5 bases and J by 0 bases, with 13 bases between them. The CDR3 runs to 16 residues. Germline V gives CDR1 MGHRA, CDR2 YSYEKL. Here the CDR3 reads CASSGREAPNTGELFF. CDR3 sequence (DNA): TGCGCCAGCAGCGGCCGAGAGGCGCCGAACACCGGGGAGCTGTTTTTT.

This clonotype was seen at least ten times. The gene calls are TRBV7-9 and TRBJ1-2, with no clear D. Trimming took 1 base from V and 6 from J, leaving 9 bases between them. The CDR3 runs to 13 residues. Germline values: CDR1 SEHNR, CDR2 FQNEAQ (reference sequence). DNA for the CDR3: TGTGCCAGCAGCTTAGTGGGAATCCATGGCTACACCTTC. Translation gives CASSLVGIHGYTF.

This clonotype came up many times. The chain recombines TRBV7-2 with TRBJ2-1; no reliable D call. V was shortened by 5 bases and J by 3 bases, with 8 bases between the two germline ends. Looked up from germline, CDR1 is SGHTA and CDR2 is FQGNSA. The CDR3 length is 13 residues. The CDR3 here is CASSLVLYNEQFF. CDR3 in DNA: TGTGCCAGCAGCCTGGTCCTCTACAATGAGCAGTTCTTC.

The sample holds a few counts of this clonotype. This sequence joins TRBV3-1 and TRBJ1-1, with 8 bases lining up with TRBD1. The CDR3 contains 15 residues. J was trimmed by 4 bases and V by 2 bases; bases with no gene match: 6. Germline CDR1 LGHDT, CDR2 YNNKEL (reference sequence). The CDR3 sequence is CASSQFPGGSTEAFF. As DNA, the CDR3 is TGTGCCAGCAGCCAATTCCCAGGGGGCAGCACTGAAGCTTTCTTT.

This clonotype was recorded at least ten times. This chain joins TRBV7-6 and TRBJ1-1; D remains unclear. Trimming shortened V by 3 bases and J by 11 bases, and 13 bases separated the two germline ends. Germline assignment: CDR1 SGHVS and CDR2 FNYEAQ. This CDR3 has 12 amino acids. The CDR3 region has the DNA TGTGCCAGCAGCTTTGTCAGTGGCAGGGCTTTCTTT. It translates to CASSFVSGRAFF.

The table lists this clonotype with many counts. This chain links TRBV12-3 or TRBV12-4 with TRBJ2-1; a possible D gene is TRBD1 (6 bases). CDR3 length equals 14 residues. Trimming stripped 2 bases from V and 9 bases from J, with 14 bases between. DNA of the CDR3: TGTGCCAGCAGTTTATGGGGGCGACCTTTTGAGCAGTTCTTC. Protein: CASSLWGRPFEQFF.

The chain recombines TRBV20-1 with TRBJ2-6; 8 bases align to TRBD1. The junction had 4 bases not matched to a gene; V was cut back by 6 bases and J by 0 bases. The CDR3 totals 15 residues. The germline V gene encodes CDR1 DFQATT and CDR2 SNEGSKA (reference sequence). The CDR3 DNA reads TGCAGTGCCCTGGACAGGGACTCTGGGGCCAACGTCCTGACTTTC. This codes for CSALDRDSGANVLTF.

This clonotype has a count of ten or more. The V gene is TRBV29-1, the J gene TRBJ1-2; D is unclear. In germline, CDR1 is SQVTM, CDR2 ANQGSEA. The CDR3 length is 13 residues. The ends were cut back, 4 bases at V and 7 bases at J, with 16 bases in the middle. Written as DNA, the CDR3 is TGCAGCGTTGTTAGGCAAACTTCGGGTGGCTACACCTTC. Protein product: CSVVRQTSGGYTF.

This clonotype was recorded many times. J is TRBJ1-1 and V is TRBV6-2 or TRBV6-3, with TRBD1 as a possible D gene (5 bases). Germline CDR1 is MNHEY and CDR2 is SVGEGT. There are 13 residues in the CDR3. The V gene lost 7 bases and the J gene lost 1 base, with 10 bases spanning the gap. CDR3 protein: CASILTGNTEAFF. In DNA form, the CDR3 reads TGTGCCAGCATACTTACAGGGAACACTGAAGCTTTCTTT.

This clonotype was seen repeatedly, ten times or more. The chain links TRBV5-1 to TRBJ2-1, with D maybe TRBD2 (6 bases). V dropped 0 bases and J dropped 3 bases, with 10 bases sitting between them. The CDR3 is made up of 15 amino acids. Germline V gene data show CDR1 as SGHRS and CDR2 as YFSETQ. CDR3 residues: CASSLAGVYYNEQFF. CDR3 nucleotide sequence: TGCGCCAGCAGCTTGGCGGGGGTATACTACAATGAGCAGTTCTTC.

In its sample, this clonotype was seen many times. The CDR3 here is CASSFGTWGDTQYF. Written as DNA, the CDR3 is TGCGCCAGCAGCTTCGGGACCTGGGGGGATACGCAGTATTTT. V is TRBV5-1 and J is TRBJ2-3; D may be TRBD1 or TRBD2 (5 bases each). Germline V lookup: CDR1 SGHRS, CDR2 YFSETQ. This CDR3 is 14 amino acids long. Trimming stripped 2 bases from V and 6 bases from J, with 13 bases between.

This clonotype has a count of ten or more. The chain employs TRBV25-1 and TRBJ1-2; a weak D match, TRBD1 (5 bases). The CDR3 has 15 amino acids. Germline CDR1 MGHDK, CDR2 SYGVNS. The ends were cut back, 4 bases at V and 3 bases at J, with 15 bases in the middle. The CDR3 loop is CASSAPGAADYGYTF. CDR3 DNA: TGTGCCAGCAGTGCCCCTGGGGCCGCCGACTATGGCTACACCTTC.